The following is a T cell receptor beta chain sequence with its context. This specimen belongs to a study of blood T cell repertoires in COVID-19. V trimming: 7 bases; J trimming: 4 bases; junction bases outside the gene matches: 7. The CDR3 runs 15 residues. Germline V lookup: CDR1 LNHDA, CDR2 SQIVND (reference sequence). Measured with immunoSEQ multiplex PCR; TCRdb has only the in-frame clones, and not every one. This table holds under 500,000 clones, nearly 90% found once. The rearrangement uses TRBV19 and TRBJ1-5; the match to TRBD1 covers 10 bases. This receptor was obtained from a woman between 18 and 29 years old with acute COVID-19. The sample comprised PBMCs or T cells enriched from blood (not recorded which). The CDR3 sequence: CASNSDRGSNQPQHF. The DNA for the CDR3 is TGTGCCAGTAATTCGGACAGGGGGTCGAATCAGCCCCAGCATTTT.